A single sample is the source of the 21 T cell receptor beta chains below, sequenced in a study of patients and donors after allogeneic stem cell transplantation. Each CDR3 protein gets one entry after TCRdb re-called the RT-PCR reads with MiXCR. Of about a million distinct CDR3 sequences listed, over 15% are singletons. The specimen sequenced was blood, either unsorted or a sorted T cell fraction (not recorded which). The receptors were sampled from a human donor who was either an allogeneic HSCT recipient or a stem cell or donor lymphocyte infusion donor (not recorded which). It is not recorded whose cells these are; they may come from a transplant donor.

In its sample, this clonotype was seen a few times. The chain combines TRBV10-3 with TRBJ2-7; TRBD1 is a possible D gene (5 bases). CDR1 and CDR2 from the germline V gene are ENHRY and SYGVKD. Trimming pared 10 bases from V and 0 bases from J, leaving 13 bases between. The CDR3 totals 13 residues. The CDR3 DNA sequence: TGTGCCACACTGATGACAGACTCCTACGAGCAGTACTTC. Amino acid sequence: CATLMTDSYEQYF.

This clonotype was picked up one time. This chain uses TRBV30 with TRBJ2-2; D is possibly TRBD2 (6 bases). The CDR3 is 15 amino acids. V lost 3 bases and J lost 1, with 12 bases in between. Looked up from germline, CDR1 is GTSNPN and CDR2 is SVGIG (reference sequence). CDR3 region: CAWRNRRENTGELFF. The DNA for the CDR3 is TGTGCCTGGAGGAACAGGCGGGAGAACACCGGGGAGCTGTTTTTT.

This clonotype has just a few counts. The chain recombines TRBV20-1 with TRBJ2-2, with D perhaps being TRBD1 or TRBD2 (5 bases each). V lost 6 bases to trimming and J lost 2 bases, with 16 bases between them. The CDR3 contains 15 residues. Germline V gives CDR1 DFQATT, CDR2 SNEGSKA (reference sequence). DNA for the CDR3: TGCAGTGCGACCTCCGGGACCATCAACACCGGGGAGCTGTTTTTT. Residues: CSATSGTINTGELFF.

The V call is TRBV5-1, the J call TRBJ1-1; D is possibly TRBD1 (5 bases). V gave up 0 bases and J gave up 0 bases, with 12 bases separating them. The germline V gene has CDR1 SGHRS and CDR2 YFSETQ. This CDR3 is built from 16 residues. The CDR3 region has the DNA TGCGCCAGCAGCTTGGAGGGCAGGACAATGAACACTGAAGCTTTCTTT. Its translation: CASSLEGRTMNTEAFF.

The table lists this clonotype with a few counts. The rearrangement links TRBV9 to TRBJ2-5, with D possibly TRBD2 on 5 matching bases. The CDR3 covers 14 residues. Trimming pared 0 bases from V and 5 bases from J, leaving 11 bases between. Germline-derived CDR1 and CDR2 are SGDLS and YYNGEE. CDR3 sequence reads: CASSVDGRGETQYF. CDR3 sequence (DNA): TGTGCCAGCAGCGTAGATGGTAGAGGGGAGACCCAGTACTTC.

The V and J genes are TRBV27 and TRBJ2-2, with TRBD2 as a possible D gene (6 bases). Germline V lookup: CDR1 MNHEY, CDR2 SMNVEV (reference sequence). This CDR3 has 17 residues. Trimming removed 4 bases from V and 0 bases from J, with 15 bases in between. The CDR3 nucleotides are TGTGCCAGCAGTTCATATCCGGGACTGCCGAACACCGGGGAGCTGTTTTTT. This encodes CASSSYPGLPNTGELFF.

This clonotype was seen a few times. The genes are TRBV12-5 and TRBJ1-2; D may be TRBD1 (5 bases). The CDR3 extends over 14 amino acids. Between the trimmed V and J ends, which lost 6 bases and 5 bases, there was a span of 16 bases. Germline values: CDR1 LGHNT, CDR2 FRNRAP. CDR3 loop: CASGSPGGSYGYTF. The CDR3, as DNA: TGTGCTAGTGGGAGCCCCGGGGGATCATATGGCTACACCTTC.

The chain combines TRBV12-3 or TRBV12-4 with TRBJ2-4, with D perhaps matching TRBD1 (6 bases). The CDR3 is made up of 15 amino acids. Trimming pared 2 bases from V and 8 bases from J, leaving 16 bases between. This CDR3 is CASSLMRGQMHIQYF. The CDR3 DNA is TGTGCCAGCAGTTTAATGAGGGGACAAATGCACATTCAGTACTTC.

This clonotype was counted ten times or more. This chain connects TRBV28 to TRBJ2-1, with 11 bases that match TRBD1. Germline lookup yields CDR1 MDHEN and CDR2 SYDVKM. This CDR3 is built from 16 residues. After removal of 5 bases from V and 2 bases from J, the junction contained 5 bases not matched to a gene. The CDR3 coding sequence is TGTGCCAGCAGTCCCGGACAGGGGGCGACCTACAATGAGCAGTTCTTC. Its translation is CASSPGQGATYNEQFF.

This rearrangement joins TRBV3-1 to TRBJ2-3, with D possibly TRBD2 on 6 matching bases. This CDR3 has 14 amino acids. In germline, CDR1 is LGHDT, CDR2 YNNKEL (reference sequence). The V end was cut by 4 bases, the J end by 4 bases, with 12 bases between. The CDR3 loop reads CASSLQTSSDTQYF. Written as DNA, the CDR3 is TGTGCCAGCAGCCTCCAGACTAGTTCAGATACGCAGTATTTT.

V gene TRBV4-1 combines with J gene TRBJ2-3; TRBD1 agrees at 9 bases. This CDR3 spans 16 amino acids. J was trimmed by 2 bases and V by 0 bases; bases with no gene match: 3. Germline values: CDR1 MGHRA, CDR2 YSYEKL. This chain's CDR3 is CASSQEGQGLTDTQYF. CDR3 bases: TGCGCCAGCAGCCAAGAGGGACAGGGACTCACAGATACGCAGTATTTT.

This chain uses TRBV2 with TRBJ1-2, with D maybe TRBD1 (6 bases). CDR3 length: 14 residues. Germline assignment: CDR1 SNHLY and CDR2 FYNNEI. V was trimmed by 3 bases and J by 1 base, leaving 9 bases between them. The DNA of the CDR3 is TGTGCCAGCAGTGACAGGGGCGTTAACTATGGCTACACCTTC. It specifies CASSDRGVNYGYTF.

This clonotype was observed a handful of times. The CDR3 coding sequence is TGTGCCAGCAGCCACCCGACAGGGAGCGAGCCCCAGCATTTT. Translating gives CASSHPTGSEPQHF. The J gene is TRBJ1-5, the V gene TRBV4-2; 7 bases align to TRBD1. V dropped 3 bases and J dropped 8; count of bases not matched to a gene: 7. Germline V CDR1 and CDR2: LGHNA, YNFKEQ. The CDR3 covers 14 residues.

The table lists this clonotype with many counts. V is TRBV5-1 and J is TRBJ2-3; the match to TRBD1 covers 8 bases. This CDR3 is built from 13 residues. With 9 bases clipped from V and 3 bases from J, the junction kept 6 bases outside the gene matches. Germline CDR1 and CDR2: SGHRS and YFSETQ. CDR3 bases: TGCGCCACCAGGACAGGGAGGACAGATACGCAGTATTTT. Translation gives CATRTGRTDTQYF.

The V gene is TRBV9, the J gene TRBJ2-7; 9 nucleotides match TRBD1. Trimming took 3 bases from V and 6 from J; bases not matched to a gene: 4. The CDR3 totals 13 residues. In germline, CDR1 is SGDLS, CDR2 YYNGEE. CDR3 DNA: TGTGCCAGCAGCGCGGGACAGGGCGTCGAGCAGTACTTC. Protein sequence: CASSAGQGVEQYF.

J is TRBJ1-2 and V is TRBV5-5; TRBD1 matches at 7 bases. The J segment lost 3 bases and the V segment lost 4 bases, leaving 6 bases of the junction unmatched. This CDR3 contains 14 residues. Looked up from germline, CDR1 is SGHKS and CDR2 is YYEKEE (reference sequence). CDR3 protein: CASSILQGDYGYTF. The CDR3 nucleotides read TGTGCCAGCAGCATCTTGCAGGGGGACTATGGCTACACCTTC.

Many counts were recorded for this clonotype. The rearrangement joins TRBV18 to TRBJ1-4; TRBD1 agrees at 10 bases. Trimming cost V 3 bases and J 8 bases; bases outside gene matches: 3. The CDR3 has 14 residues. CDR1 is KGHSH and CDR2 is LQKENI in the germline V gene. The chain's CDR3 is CASSPDRGLEKLFF. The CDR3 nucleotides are TGTGCCAGCTCACCCGACAGGGGGCTGGAAAAACTGTTTTTT.

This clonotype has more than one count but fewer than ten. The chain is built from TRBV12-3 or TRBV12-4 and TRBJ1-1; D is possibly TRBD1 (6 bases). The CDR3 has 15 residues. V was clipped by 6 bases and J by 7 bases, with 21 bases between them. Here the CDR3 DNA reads TGTGCCAGCAGCTTTACCCAGGGGAGTAGGGGTGAAGCTTTCTTT. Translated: CASSFTQGSRGEAFF.

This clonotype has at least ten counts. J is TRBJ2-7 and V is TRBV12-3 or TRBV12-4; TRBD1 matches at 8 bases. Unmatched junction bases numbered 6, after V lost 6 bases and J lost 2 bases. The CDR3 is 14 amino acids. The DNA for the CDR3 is TGTGCCAGCAGAAGGGACAGGCTGACCTACGAGCAGTACTTC. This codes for CASRRDRLTYEQYF.

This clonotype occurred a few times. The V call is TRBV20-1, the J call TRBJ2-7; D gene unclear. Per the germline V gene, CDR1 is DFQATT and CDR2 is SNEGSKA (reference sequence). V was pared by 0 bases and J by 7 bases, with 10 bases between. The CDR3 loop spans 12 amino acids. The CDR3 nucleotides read TGCAGTGCTAGAGATCAGGCTAGGGAGCAGTACTTC. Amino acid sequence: CSARDQAREQYF.

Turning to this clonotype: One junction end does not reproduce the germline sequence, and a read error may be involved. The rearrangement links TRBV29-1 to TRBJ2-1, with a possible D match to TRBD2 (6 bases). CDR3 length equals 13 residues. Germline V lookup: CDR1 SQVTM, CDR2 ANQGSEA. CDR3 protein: CSVEAGGGTPPLF. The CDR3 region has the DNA TGCAGCGTTGAAGCCGGAGGTGGGACTCCTCCCCTCTTC.